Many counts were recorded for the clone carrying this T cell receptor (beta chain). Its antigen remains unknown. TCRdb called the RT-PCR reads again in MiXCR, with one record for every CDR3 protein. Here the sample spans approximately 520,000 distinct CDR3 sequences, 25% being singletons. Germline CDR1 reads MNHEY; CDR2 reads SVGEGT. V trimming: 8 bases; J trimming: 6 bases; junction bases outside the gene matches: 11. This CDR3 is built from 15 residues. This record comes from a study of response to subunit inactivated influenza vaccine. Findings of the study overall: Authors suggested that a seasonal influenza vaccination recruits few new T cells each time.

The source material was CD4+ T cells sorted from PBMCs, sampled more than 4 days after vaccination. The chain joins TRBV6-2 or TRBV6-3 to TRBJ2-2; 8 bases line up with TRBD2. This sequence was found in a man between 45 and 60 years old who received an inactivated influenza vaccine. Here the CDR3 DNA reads TGTGCCAGCCGGCCGGGACTAGTCCGGCCCGGGGAGCTGTTTTTT. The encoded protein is CASRPGLVRPGELFF.